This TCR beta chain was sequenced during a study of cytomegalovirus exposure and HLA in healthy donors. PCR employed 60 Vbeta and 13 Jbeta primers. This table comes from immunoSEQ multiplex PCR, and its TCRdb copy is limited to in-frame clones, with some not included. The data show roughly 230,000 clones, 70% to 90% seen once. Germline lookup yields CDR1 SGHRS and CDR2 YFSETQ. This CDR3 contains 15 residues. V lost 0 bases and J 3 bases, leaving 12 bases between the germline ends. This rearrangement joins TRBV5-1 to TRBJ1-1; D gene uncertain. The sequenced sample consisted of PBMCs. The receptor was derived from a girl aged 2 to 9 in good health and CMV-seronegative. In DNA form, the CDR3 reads TGCGCCAGCAGCTTGGTAGCGGGATCAGACACTGAAGCTTTCTTT. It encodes CASSLVAGSDTEAFF. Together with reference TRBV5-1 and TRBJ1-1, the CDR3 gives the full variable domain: KAGVTQTPRYLIKTRGQQVTLSCSPISGHRSVSWYQQTPGQGLQFLFEYFSETQRNKGNFPGRFSGRQFSNSRSEMNVSTLELGDSALYLCASSLVAGSDTEAFFGQGTRLTVV.